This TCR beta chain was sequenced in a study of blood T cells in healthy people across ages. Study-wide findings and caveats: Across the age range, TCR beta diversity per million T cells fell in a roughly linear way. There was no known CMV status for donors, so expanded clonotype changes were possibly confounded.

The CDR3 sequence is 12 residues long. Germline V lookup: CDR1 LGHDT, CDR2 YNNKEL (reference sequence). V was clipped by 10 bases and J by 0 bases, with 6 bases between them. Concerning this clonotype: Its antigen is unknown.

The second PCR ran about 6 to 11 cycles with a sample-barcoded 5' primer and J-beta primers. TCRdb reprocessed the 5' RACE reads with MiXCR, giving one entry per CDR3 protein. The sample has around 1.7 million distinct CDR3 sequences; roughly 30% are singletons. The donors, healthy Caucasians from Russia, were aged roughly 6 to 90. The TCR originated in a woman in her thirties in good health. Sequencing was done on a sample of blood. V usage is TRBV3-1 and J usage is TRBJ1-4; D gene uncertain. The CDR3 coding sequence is TGTGCCACCAAGGCAACTAATGAAAAACTGTTTTTT. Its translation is CATKATNEKLFF.